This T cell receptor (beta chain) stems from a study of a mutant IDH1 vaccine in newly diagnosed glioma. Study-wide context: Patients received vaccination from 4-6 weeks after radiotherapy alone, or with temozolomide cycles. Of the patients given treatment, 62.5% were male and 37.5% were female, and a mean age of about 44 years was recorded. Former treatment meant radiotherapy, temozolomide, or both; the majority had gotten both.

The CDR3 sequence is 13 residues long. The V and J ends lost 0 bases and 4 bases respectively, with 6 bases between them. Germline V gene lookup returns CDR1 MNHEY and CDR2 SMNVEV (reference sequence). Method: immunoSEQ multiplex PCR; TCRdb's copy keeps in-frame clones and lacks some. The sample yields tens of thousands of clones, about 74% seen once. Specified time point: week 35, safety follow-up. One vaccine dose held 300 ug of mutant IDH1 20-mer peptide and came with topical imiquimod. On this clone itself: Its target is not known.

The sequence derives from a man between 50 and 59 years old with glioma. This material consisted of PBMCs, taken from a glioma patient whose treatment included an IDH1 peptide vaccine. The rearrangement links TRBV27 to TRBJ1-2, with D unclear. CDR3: CASSLSGTYGYTF. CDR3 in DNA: TGTGCCAGCAGTTTATCTGGAACCTATGGCTACACCTTC.